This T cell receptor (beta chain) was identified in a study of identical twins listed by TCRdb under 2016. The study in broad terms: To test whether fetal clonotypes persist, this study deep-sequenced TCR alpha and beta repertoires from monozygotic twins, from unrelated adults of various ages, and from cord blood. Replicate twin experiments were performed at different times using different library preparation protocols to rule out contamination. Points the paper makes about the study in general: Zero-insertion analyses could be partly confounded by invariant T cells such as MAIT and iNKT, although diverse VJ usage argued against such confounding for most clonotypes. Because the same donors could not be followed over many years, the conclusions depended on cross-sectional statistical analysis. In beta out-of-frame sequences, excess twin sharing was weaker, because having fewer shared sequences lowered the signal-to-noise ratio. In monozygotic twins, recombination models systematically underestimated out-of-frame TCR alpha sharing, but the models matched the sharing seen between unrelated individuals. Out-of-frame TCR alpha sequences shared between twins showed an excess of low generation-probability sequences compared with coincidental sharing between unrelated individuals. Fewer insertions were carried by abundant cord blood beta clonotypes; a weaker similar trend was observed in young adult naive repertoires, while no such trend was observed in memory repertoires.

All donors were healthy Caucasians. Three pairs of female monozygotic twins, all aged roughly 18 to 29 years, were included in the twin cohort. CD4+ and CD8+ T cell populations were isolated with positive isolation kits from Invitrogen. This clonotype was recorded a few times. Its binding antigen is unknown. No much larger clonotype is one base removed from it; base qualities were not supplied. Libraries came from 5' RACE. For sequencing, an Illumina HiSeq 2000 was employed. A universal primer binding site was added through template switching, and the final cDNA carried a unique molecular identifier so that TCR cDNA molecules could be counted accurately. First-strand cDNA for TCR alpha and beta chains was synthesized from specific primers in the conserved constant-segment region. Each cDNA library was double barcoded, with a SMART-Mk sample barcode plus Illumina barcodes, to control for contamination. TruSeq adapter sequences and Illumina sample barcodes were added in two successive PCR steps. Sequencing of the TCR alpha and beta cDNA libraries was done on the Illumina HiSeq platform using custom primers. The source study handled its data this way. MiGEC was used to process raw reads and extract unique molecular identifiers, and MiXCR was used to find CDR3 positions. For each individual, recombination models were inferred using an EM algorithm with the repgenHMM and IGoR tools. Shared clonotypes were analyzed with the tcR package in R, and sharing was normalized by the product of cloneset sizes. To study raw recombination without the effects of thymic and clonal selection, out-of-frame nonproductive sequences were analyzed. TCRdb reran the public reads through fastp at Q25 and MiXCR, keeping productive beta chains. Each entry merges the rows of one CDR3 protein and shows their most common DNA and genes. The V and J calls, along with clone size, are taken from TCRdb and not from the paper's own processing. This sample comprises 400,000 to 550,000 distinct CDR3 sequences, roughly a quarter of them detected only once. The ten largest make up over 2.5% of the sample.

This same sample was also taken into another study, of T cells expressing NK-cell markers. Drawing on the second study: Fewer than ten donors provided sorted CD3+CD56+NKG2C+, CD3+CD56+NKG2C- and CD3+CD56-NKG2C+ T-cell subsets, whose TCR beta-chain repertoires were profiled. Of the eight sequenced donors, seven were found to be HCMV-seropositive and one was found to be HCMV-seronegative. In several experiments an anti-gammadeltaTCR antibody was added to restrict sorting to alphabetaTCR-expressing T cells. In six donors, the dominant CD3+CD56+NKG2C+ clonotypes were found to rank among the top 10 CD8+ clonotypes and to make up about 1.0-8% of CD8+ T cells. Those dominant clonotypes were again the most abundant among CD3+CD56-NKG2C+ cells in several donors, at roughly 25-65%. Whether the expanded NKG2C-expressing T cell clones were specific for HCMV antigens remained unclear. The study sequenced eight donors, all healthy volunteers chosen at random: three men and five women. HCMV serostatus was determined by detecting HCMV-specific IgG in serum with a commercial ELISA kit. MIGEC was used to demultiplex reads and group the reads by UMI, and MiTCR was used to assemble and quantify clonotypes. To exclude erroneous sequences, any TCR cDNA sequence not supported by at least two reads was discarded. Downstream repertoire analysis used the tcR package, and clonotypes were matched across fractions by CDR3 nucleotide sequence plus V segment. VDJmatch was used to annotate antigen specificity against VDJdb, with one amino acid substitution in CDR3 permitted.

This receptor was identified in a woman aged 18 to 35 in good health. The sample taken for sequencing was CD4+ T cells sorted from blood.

The nucleotides read TGTGCCTGGAGTTTTAGAGGAGGTGTCGGGAACAATGAGCAGTTCTTC. The encoded protein is CAWSFRGGVGNNEQFF. Recombination joined TRBV30 with TRBJ2-1; TRBD2 might be the D gene, on 5 matching bases. Taken from the germline V gene (reference sequence), the CDR1 and CDR2 loops are GTSNPN and SVGIG. The CDR3 goes from the cysteine to the phenylalanine over 16 residues. Left in the record is the CDR3 DNA by itself, 48 bases read in frame from the first base. Trimming costs V 2 bases and J 5 bases, and their ends lie 19 bases apart. Joined to the reference TRBV30 and TRBJ2-1 proteins, this CDR3 gives the full variable domain: SQTIHQWPATLVQPVGSPLSLECTVEGTSNPNLYWYRQAAGRGLQLLFYSVGIGQISSEVPQNLSASRPQDRQFILSSKKLLLSDSGFYLCAWSFRGGVGNNEQFFGPGTRLTVL.